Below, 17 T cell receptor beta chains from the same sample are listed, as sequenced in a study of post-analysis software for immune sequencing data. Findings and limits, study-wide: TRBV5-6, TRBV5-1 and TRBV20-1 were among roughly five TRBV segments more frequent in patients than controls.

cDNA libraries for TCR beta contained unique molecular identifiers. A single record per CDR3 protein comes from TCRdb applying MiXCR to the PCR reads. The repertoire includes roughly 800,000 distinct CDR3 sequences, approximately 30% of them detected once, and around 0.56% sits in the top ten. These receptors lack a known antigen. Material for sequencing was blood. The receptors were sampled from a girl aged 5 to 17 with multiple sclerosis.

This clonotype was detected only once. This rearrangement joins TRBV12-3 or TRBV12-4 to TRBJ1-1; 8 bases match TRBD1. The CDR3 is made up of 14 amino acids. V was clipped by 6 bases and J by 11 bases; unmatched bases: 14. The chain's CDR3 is CASSPPPAGGQAFF. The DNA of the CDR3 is TGTGCCAGCAGCCCACCCCCGGCAGGGGGCCAGGCTTTCTTT.

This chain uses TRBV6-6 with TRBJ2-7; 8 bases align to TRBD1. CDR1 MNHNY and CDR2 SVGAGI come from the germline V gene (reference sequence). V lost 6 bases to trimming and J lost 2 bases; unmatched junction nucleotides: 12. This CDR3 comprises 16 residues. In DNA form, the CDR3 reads TGTGCCAGCAGCCTAAATCCGGGACAGGTCGCCTACGAGCAGTACTTC. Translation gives CASSLNPGQVAYEQYF.

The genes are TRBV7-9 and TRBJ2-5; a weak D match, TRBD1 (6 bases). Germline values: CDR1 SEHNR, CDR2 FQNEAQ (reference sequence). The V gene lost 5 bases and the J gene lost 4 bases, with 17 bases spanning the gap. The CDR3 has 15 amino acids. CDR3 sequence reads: CASSATGTEGETQYF. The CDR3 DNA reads TGTGCCAGCAGCGCCACAGGGACCGAAGGAGAGACCCAGTACTTC.

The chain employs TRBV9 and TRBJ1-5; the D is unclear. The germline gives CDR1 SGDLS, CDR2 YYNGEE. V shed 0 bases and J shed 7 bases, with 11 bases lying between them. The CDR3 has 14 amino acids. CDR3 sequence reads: CASSVGGRGQPQHF. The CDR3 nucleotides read TGTGCCAGCAGCGTAGGTGGGCGAGGGCAGCCCCAGCATTTT.

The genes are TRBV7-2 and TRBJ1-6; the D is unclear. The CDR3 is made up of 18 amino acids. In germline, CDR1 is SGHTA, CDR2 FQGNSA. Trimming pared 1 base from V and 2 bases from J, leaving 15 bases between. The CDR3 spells CASSLVQSRPTYNSPLHF. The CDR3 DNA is TGTGCCAGCAGCTTAGTTCAATCCAGGCCTACCTATAATTCACCCCTCCACTTT.

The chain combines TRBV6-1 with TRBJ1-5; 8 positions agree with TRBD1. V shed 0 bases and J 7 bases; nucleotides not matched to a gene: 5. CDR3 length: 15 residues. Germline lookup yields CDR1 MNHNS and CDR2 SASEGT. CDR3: CASSEARQGTQPQHF. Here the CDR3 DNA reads TGTGCCAGCAGTGAAGCGCGACAGGGGACCCAGCCCCAGCATTTT.

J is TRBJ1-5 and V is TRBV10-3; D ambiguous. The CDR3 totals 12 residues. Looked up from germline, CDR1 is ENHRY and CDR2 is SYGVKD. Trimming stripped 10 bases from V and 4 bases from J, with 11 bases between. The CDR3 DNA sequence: TGTGCCACCCAGCGGGGAAATCAGCCCCAGCATTTT. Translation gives CATQRGNQPQHF.

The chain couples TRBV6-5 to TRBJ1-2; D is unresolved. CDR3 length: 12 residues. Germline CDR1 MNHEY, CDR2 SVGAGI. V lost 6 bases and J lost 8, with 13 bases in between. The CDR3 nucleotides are TGTGCCAGCAGCGCGAACCAAATAGGCTACACCTTC. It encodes CASSANQIGYTF.

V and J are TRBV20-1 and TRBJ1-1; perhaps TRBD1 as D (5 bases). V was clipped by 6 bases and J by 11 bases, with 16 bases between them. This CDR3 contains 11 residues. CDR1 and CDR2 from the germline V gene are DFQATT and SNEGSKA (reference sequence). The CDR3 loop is CSAGQGEGAFF. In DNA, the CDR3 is TGCAGTGCCGGTCAGGGAGAGGGGGCTTTCTTT.

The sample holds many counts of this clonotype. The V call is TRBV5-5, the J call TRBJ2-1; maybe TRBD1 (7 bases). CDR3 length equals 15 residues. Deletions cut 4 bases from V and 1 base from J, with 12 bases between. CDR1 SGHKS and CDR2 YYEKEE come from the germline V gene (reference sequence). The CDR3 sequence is CASSASGGSYNEQFF. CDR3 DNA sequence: TGTGCCAGCAGCGCCTCAGGGGGGTCCTACAATGAGCAGTTCTTC.

The CDR3 bases are TGTGCCAGCAGTGTTGGGCTAGCGGGGGCCGGAGTTAGCACAGATACGCAGTATTTT. It translates to CASSVGLAGAGVSTDTQYF. V usage is TRBV2 and J usage is TRBJ2-3; 10 bases are a match to TRBD2. J was trimmed by 0 bases and V by 4 bases; bases with no gene match: 13. CDR1 is SNHLY, CDR2 FYNNEI, per germline. This CDR3 comprises 19 residues.

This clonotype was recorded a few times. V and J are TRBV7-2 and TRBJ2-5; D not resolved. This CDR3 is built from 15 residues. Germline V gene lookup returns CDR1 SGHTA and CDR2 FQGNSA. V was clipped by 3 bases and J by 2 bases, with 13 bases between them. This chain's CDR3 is CASSFVARLQETQYF. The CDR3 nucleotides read TGTGCCAGCAGCTTCGTCGCCAGGTTGCAAGAGACCCAGTACTTC.

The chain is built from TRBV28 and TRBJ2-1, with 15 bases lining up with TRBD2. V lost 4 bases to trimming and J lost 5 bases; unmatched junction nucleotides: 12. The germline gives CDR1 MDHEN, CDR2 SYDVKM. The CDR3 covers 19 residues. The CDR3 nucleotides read TGTGCCAGCAGTTCACCGGGACTAGCGGGAGGAGGGAAAAACAATGAGCAGTTCTTC. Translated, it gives CASSSPGLAGGGKNNEQFF.

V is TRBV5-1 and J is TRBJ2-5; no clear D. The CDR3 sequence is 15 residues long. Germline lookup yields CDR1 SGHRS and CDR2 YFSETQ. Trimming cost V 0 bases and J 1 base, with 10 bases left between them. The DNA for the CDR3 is TGCGCCAGCAGCTTGGTAACAGAATCCCAAGAGACCCAGTACTTC. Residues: CASSLVTESQETQYF. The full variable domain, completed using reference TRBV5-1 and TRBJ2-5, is KAGVTQTPRYLIKTRGQQVTLSCSPISGHRSVSWYQQTPGQGLQFLFEYFSETQRNKGNFPGRFSGRQFSNSRSEMNVSTLELGDSALYLCASSLVTESQETQYFGPGTRLLVL.

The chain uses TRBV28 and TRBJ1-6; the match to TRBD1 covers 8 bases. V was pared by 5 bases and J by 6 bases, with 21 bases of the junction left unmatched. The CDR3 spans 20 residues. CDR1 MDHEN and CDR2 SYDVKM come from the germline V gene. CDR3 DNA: TGTGCCAGCAGTCGGCCGAGGTGGACAGGGAATTGGAGGTCTAATTCACCCCTCCACTTT. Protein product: CASSRPRWTGNWRSNSPLHF. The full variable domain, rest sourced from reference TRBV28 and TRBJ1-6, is DVKVTQSSRYLVKRTGEKVFLECVQDMDHENMFWYRQDPGLGLRLIYFSYDVKMKEKGDIPEGYSVSREKKERFSLILESASTNQTSMYLCASSRPRWTGNWRSNSPLHFGNGTRLTVT.

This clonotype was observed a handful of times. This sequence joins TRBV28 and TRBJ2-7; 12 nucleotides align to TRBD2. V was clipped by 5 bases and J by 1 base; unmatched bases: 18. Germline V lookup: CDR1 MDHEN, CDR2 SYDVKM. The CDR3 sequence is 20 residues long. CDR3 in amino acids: CASSPVGFLLTSGSSYEQYF. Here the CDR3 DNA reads TGTGCCAGCAGTCCCGTCGGGTTCCTCCTGACTAGCGGGAGTTCCTACGAGCAGTACTTC.

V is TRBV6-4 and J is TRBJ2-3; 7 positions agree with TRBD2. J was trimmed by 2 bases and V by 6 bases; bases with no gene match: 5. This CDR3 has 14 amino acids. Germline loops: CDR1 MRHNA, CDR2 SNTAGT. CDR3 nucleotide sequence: TGTGCCAGCAGCCCCGGGACTATCACAGATACGCAGTATTTT. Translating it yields CASSPGTITDTQYF.